These T cell receptor beta chains were read from a single sample in a study of shared clonotypes between healthy human individuals. Clones were read by immunoSEQ multiplex PCR, and TCRdb kept only the in-frame ones, dropping some. The table includes a few hundred thousand clones, 70% to 85% detected once. The material sequenced was PBMCs. Receptors originate from a woman in her forties in good health. Some clones in this sample may be carry-over from other donors' samples. The CDR3 runs from the conserved cysteine through the conserved F or W. The order of the fields is D gene, V gene, clone size, J gene, CDR3 DNA, CDR3 protein. D genes are given only for firm matches. Some rows have no size entry. The others give once, few or many, or a class for an expanded clone.

NA	TRBV6-5	NA	TRBJ2-2	TGTGCCAGCAGGCCCCAAAGTTTCACCGGGGAGCTGTTTTTT	CASRPQSFTGELFF
NA	TRBV19	NA	TRBJ2-3	TGTGCCAGTAGTATACTGGGCCCCTTACCCGGAGATACGCAGTATTTT	CASSILGPLPGDTQYF
TRBD2	TRBV5-4	NA	TRBJ2-1	TGTGCCAGCAGTTCGGGGACTAGCGGGAGGGATGAGCAGTTCTTC	CASSSGTSGRDEQFF
NA	TRBV21-1	NA	TRBJ1-2	TGTGCCAGCAGCAAAGAGCACAGGGAAGACTATGGCTACACCTTC	CASSKEHREDYGYTF
NA	TRBV14	NA	TRBJ2-7	TGTGCCAGCAGCCAAGGGAGTATTCCGGGCTACGAGCAGTACTTC	CASSQGSIPGYEQYF
NA	TRBV18	NA	TRBJ1-3	TGTGCCAGCTCTCGACTCACCCAGAGCTCTGGAAACACCATATATTTT	CASSRLTQSSGNTIYF
TRBD1	TRBV28	NA	TRBJ1-1	TGTGCCAGCAGTTTCGGGACAGGTGGATCCACTGAAGCTTTCTTT	CASSFGTGGSTEAFF
NA	TRBV5-4	NA	TRBJ2-4	TGTGCCAGCAGCTTGGACAGGGCGGTAAACATTCAGTACTTC	CASSLDRAVNIQYF
TRBD2	TRBV27	NA	TRBJ2-7	TGTGCCAGCAGTCCCCGCGGTAGCGGGATCGGCTCTCGGGAGCAGTACTTC	CASSPRGSGIGSREQYF
NA	TRBV6-5	NA	TRBJ1-1	TGTGCCAGCCAGGGGCCAACCCCTGAAGCTTTCTTT	CASQGPTPEAFF
NA	TRBV4-1	NA	TRBJ2-1	TGCGCCAGCGCGACCGACTCCCCGGGGTACAATGAGCAGTTCTTC	CASATDSPGYNEQFF
NA	TRBV13	NA	TRBJ1-2	TGTGCCAGCAGCTCCGAAAGGCACTATGGCTACACCTTC	CASSSERHYGYTF
NA	TRBV18	NA	TRBJ2-5	TGTGCCAGCTCACGAGTCAGGGAAGAGACCCAGTACTTC	CASSRVREETQYF
TRBD2	TRBV11-3	NA	TRBJ2-5	TGTGCCAGCAGCCTCGGGACTAGCGGGGCGAGCCCCCAAGAGACCCAGTACTTC	CASSLGTSGASPQETQYF
TRBD1	TRBV19	once	TRBJ1-1	TGTGCCAGTAGTTCCAGGACAGGGACTGAAGCTTTCTTT	CASSSRTGTEAFF
TRBD2	TRBV7-9	NA	TRBJ2-7	TGTGCCAGCAGCCACGGACTAGCGGGAGAGATGGACGAGCAGTACTTC	CASSHGLAGEMDEQYF
NA	TRBV7-2	many	TRBJ1-1	TGTGCCAGCAGCCCGCACGGGCTTGGGAACACTGAAGCTTTCTTT	CASSPHGLGNTEAFF
TRBD1	TRBV19	NA	TRBJ1-5	TGTGCCAGTAGAAGGACAGGTAATAGCAATCAGCCCCAGCATTTT	CASRRTGNSNQPQHF
TRBD2	TRBV4-1	NA	TRBJ2-2	TGCGCCAGCAGCCATTCCGGGACTAGCAGGGGTCGGGGGGAGCTGTTTTTT	CASSHSGTSRGRGELFF
TRBD1	TRBV10-3	NA	TRBJ1-2	TGTGCCATCAGTCCCTCGGGACAGCCTTTTTATGGCTACACCTTC	CAISPSGQPFYGYTF
TRBD1	TRBV27	once	TRBJ2-1	TGTGCCAGCACCATCGGGGACAGAGCGAACTACAATGAGCAGTTCTTC	CASTIGDRANYNEQFF
NA	TRBV25-1	once	TRBJ2-3	TGTGCCAGCAGTCGGGGCGGAAACTCAGATACGCAGTATTTT	CASSRGGNSDTQYF
NA	TRBV29-1	NA	TRBJ1-1	TGCAGCGTTGGAGGGGGAACTGAAGCTTTCTTT	CSVGGGTEAFF
NA	TRBV28	NA	TRBJ1-1	TGTGCCAGCAGCCCGACGGACACCTTTAACACTGAAGCTTTCTTT	CASSPTDTFNTEAFF
NA	TRBV4-1	NA	TRBJ2-6	TGCGCCAGCAGCCAAGATAGCCTCTCTGGGGCCAACGTCCTGACTTTC	CASSQDSLSGANVLTF
TRBD1	TRBV7-3	once	TRBJ1-2	TGTGCCAGCAGCCCCTCAGGGGGCCCGGGTGGCTACACCTTC	CASSPSGGPGGYTF
NA	TRBV4-2	NA	TRBJ2-4	TGTGCCAGCAGCCACGGGGAAGGGAATGTAGGAAACATTCAGTACTTC	CASSHGEGNVGNIQYF
NA	TRBV28	once	TRBJ1-2	TGTGCCAGCAAAGTAACAGTCAACTATGGCTACACCTTC	CASKVTVNYGYTF
TRBD2	TRBV4-2	NA	TRBJ2-7	TGTGCCAGCAGCCAAGAACCCCTAGCGGGAGTCGAGCAGTACTTC	CASSQEPLAGVEQYF
TRBD2	TRBV19	NA	TRBJ2-2	TGTGCCAGTACCTCCCCCGGACTAGCGGGAGGATCCGGGGAGCTGTTTTTT	CASTSPGLAGGSGELFF
NA	TRBV18	NA	TRBJ2-2	TGTGCCAGCTCACCGAGGACAAACACCGGGGAGCTGTTTTTT	CASSPRTNTGELFF
TRBD2	TRBV7-3	once	TRBJ2-7	TGTGCCAGCAGCCCGAGCTTAGCTAGCGGCGAGCAGTACTTC	CASSPSLASGEQYF